These 18 T cell receptor beta chains share one sample of origin, sequenced in a study of T cell changes during pregnancy in multiple sclerosis (dated by TCRdb to the late 2010s). Preparation of the library involved the immunoSEQ multiplex PCR assay. TCRdb carries this immuneACCESS record with in-frame sequences only. Its versions omit some clonotypes, under half of them owing to an unresolved V gene in the studies checked, with the rest unexplained. Present in this sample are approximately 59,000 clones, about 93% of which were seen just once. 1.3% to 1.5% of the sample comes from the top ten. The sample in question was peripheral blood, obtained in the third trimester of pregnancy. These receptors were collected from a female donor in good health, enrolled as a control in a pregnancy study.

The CDR3: CASSLIQGARNTIYF. For the CDR3, the DNA is TGTGCCAGCAGTTTAATACAGGGGGCTAGAAACACCATATATTTT. The chain carries TRBV28 and TRBJ1-3; 9 bases line up with TRBD1. This CDR3 has 15 residues. Losses at the gene ends were 2 bases for V and 5 bases for J; bases not matched to a gene: 4. Germline-derived CDR1 and CDR2 are MDHEN and SYDVKM.

This chain connects TRBV6-4 to TRBJ1-2; TRBD1 might be the D (6 bases). Germline V gives CDR1 MRHNA, CDR2 SNTAGT. CDR3 length equals 14 residues. V lost 3 bases and J lost 4, with 12 bases in between. Here the CDR3 reads CASSETQGPYGYTF. The CDR3 DNA sequence: TGTGCCAGCAGTGAAACACAGGGCCCCTATGGCTACACCTTC.

The rearrangement uses TRBV11-2 and TRBJ2-4, with D perhaps TRBD2 (5 bases). The CDR3 loop spans 12 amino acids. The V gene lost 5 bases and the J gene lost 5 bases, with 7 bases spanning the gap. Germline V gene lookup returns CDR1 SGHAT and CDR2 FQNNGV. CDR3 residues: CASSILENIQYF. The CDR3 bases are TGTGCCAGCAGCATACTAGAAAACATTCAGTACTTC.

The chain couples TRBV14 to TRBJ2-1, with D perhaps TRBD1 (6 bases). The V end lost 4 bases, the J end lost 4 bases, and 17 bases lay between the germline ends. Germline CDR1 SGHDN, CDR2 FVKESK. This CDR3 comprises 16 residues. The CDR3 coding sequence is TGTGCCAGCAGCCCATCTGACAGGCGCTATTACAATGAGCAGTTCTTC. This translates into CASSPSDRRYYNEQFF.

The chain uses TRBV5-6 and TRBJ2-3; a weak D match, TRBD2 (6 bases). This CDR3 has 13 residues. Germline CDR1 is SGHDT and CDR2 is YYEEEE. The V end was cut by 4 bases, the J end by 5 bases, with 11 bases between. CDR3 bases: TGTGCCAGCAGCGACCCGGGGGTAGATACGCAGTATTTT. The encoded protein is CASSDPGVDTQYF.

The chain joins TRBV7-9 to TRBJ1-2; D gene ambiguous. Germline CDR1 reads SEHNR; CDR2 reads FQNEAQ (reference sequence). CDR3 length equals 14 residues. V was shortened by 3 bases and J by 6 bases, with 14 bases between the two germline ends. In DNA, the CDR3 is TGTGCCAGCAGCTTGTCGACACGGCGGGATGGCTACACCTTC. Amino acids: CASSLSTRRDGYTF. Full variable domain (remainder filled in from reference TRBV7-9 and TRBJ1-2): DTGVSQNPRHKITKRGQNVTFRCDPISEHNRLYWYRQTLGQGPEFLTYFQNEAQLEKSRLLSDRFSAERPKGSFSTLEIQRTEQGDSAMYLCASSLSTRRDGYTFGSGTRLTVV.

The chain links TRBV14 to TRBJ1-1, with D uncertain. The CDR3 extends over 16 amino acids. Germline loops: CDR1 SGHDN, CDR2 FVKESK. V was trimmed by 0 bases and J by 2 bases, leaving 13 bases between them. CDR3 DNA sequence: TGTGCCAGCAGCCAAGATCCTCAGAGGTTAAACACTGAAGCTTTCTTT. Protein sequence: CASSQDPQRLNTEAFF.

V gene TRBV5-1 combines with J gene TRBJ1-1, with 7 bases lining up with TRBD1. The germline gives CDR1 SGHRS, CDR2 YFSETQ. The V segment lost 4 bases and the J segment 3 bases; nucleotides outside the gene matches: 6. The CDR3 spans 14 residues. CDR3: CASSRQGGDTEAFF. CDR3 nucleotide sequence: TGCGCCAGCAGCAGACAGGGAGGAGACACTGAAGCTTTCTTT.

The chain links TRBV5-4 to TRBJ2-2; TRBD1 might be the D (6 bases). Trimming left V 0 bases short and J 0 bases short, with 9 bases between. This CDR3 is built from 16 residues. Germline V gene sequence: CDR1 SGHNT, CDR2 YYREEE (reference sequence). The CDR3 protein is CASSLGDTANTGELFF. CDR3 bases: TGTGCCAGCAGCTTGGGGGACACTGCGAACACCGGGGAGCTGTTTTTT.

The CDR3 spells CAGSGGARYGYTF. CDR3 in DNA: TGTGCCGGGTCAGGGGGCGCCCGCTATGGCTACACCTTC. The chain combines TRBV28 with TRBJ1-2; 8 positions agree with TRBD1. The CDR3 sequence is 13 residues long. Germline values: CDR1 MDHEN, CDR2 SYDVKM. V lost 11 bases, J lost 4 bases, and 9 bases stayed unmatched.

The gene calls are TRBV6-5 and TRBJ2-3; D not resolved. CDR1 MNHEY and CDR2 SVGAGI come from the germline V gene. CDR3 length: 13 amino acids. V was cut by 7 bases and J by 1 base, with 9 bases left in between. The CDR3 region is CASTLEGTDTQYF. CDR3 DNA sequence: TGTGCCAGCACCTTAGAGGGCACAGATACGCAGTATTTT.

This sequence joins TRBV21-1 and TRBJ1-2; the D call in the table, TRBD1, was not verified against the DNA. TRBV21-1 is tagged as a pseudogene. The CDR3 sequence is 15 residues long. Written as DNA, the CDR3 is TGTGCCAGCAGCAAAGCCGGGACAGCTCAAGGCGGCTACACCTTC. Translated, it gives CASSKAGTAQGGYTF.

CDR3 bases: TGTGCCAGCAGCTTAGGGGGCCCCTCTGGAAACACCATATATTTT. Its translation: CASSLGGPSGNTIYF. This chain connects TRBV7-2 to TRBJ1-3, with D perhaps matching TRBD1 (5 bases). Per germline, CDR1 SGHTA and CDR2 FQGNSA. The V end was cut by 1 base, the J end by 0 bases, with 7 bases between. The CDR3 is 15 residues long.

The chain is built from TRBV10-2 and TRBJ2-5; D gene unclear. Trimming took 0 bases from V and 1 from J, leaving 15 bases between them. CDR1 and CDR2 (germline): WSHSY, SAAADI. The CDR3 is made up of 17 amino acids. The CDR3 sequence: CASSESYVYPFQETQYF. CDR3 sequence (DNA): TGCGCCAGCAGTGAGTCGTACGTCTATCCTTTCCAAGAGACCCAGTACTTC.

The chain combines TRBV7-9 with TRBJ1-4, with no clear D. The CDR3 extends over 15 amino acids. Per the germline V gene, CDR1 is SEHNR and CDR2 is FQNEAQ (reference sequence). Trimming stripped 2 bases from V and 6 bases from J, with 13 bases between. CDR3 coding DNA: TGTGCCAGCAGCTTAACGGCAGGCTTGGATGAAAAACTGTTTTTT. Encoded protein: CASSLTAGLDEKLFF.

The chain recombines TRBV27 with TRBJ2-2; possibly TRBD1 for D (5 bases). This CDR3 spans 14 amino acids. Germline-derived CDR1 and CDR2 are MNHEY and SMNVEV (reference sequence). The V gene lost 5 bases and the J gene lost 6 bases, with 13 bases spanning the gap. CDR3 sequence: CASSLRQGAGELFF. The DNA for the CDR3 is TGTGCCAGCAGTCTTAGACAAGGGGCCGGGGAGCTGTTTTTT.

CDR3 sequence reads: CASSQVGAGADTDTQYF. DNA for the CDR3: TGTGCCAGCAGCCAAGTGGGCGCGGGGGCGGACACAGATACGCAGTATTTT. The chain employs TRBV4-2 and TRBJ2-3, with a possible D match to TRBD2 (7 bases). This CDR3 has 17 amino acids. Trimming took off 1 base at V and 2 bases at J, with 16 bases between the two ends. Germline V CDR1 and CDR2: LGHNA, YNFKEQ.

CDR3: CASSPTENTEAFF. In DNA form, the CDR3 reads TGTGCCAGCAGCCCGACAGAGAACACTGAAGCTTTCTTT. The J gene is TRBJ1-1, the V gene TRBV11-2; tentatively, D is TRBD1 (5 bases). V lost 5 bases and J lost 1, with 8 bases in between. The CDR3 has 13 residues. Germline loops: CDR1 SGHAT, CDR2 FQNNGV.